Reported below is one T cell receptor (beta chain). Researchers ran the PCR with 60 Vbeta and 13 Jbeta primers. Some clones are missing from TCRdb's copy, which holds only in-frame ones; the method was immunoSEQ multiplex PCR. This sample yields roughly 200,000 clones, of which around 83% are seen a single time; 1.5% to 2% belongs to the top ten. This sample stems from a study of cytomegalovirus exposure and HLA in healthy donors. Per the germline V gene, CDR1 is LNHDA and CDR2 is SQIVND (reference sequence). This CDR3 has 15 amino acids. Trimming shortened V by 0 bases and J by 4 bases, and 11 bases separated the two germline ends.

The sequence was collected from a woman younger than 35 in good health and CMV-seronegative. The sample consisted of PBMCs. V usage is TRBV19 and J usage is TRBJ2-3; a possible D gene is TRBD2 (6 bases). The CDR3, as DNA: TGTGCCAGTAGTATAGATCAGACGGGGGCAGATACGCAGTATTTT. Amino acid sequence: CASSIDQTGADTQYF.